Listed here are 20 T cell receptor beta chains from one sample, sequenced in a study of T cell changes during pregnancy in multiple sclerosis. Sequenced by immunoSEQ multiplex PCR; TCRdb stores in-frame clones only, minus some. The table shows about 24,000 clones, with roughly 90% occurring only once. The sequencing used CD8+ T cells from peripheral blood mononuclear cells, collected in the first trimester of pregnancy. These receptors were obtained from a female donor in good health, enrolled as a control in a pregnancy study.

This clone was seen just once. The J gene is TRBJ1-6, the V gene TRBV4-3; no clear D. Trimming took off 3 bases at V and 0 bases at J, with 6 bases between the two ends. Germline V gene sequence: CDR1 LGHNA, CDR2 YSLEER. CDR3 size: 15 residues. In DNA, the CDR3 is TGCGCCAGCAGCCAGGGAGGCTCCTATAATTCACCCCTCCACTTT. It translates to CASSQGGSYNSPLHF.

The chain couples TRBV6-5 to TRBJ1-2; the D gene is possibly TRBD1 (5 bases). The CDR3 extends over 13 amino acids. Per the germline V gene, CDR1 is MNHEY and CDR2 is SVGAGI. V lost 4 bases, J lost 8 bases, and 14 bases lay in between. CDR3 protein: CASSSLRGGGYTF. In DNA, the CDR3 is TGTGCCAGCAGTTCCCTAAGGGGAGGGGGCTACACCTTC.

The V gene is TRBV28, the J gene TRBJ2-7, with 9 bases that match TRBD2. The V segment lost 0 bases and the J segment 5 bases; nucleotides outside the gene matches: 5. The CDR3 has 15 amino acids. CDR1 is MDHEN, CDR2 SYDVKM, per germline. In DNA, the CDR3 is TGTGCCAGCAGTTTATGGGCGGGGGGGTTGGACGAGCAGTACTTC. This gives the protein CASSLWAGGLDEQYF.

The CDR3 DNA follows: TGTGCCAGCAGCGCGCGGGCTCGGTGGGCAGATACGCAGTATTTT. Amino acid sequence: CASSARARWADTQYF. This chain connects TRBV9 to TRBJ2-3, with D perhaps TRBD2 (5 bases). This CDR3 has 15 amino acids. V was cut by 3 bases and J by 4 bases, with 15 bases left in between. CDR1 SGDLS and CDR2 YYNGEE come from the germline V gene. Based on the CDR3 plus reference TRBV9 and TRBJ2-3, the full variable domain is DSGVTQTPKHLITATGQRVTLRCSPRSGDLSVYWYQQSLDQGLQFLIQYYNGEERAKGNILERFSAQQFPDLHSELNLSSLELGDSALYFCASSARARWADTQYFGPGTRLTVL.

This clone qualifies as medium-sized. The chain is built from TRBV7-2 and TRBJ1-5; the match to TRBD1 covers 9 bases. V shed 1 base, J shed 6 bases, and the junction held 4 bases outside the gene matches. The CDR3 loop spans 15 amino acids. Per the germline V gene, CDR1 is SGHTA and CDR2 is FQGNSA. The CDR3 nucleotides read TGTGCCAGCAGCTTAGTCGGGACAGGGTTTCAGCCCCAGCATTTT. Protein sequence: CASSLVGTGFQPQHF.

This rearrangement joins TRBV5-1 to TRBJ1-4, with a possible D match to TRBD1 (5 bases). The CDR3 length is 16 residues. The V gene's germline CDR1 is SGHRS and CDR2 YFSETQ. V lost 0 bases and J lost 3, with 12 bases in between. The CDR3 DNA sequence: TGCGCCAGCAGCTTGGCCGGTAGGGGCCCTAATGAAAAACTGTTTTTT. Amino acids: CASSLAGRGPNEKLFF.

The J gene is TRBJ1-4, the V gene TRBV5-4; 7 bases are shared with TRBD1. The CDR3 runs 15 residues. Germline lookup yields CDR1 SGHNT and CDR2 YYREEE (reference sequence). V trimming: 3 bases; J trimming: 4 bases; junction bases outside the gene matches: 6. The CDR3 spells CASSSNRGFNEKLFF. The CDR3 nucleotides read TGTGCCAGCAGCTCAAACAGGGGTTTTAATGAAAAACTGTTTTTT. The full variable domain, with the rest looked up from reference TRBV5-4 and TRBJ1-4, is ETGVTQSPTHLIKTRGQQVTLRCSSQSGHNTVSWYQQALGQGPQFIFQYYREEENGRGNFPPRFSGLQFPNYSSELNVNALELDDSALYLCASSSNRGFNEKLFFGSGTQLSVL.

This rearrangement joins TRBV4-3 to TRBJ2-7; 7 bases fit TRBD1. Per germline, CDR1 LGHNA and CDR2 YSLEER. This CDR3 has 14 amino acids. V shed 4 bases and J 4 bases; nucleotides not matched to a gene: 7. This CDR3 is CASSPGDRKYEQYF. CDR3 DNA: TGCGCCAGCAGCCCCGGGGACAGAAAATACGAGCAGTACTTC.

The CDR3 DNA sequence: TGTGCCACCAGCAGTCCCCCCCTGGCGGGGGGCTTCGATGAGCAGTTCTTC. It encodes CATSSPPLAGGFDEQFF. This sequence joins TRBV15 and TRBJ2-1; 8 bases align to TRBD2. The CDR3 is 17 amino acids. The V gene's germline CDR1 is LNHNV and CDR2 YYDKDF (reference sequence). J was trimmed by 8 bases and V by 3 bases; bases with no gene match: 15.

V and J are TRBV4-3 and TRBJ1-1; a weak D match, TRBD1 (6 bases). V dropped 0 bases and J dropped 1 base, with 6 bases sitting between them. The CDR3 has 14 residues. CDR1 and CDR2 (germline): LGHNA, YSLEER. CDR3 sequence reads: CASSQEDRNTEAFF. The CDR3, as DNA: TGCGCCAGCAGCCAAGAGGACAGGAACACTGAAGCTTTCTTT.

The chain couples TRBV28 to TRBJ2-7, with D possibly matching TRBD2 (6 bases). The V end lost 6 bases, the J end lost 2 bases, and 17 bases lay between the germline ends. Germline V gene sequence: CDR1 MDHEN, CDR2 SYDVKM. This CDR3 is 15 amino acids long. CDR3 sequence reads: CASREPGVPPYEQYF. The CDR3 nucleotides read TGTGCCAGCAGGGAACCGGGGGTCCCCCCCTACGAGCAGTACTTC.

The CDR3 sequence: CATDGFGASGDNEQFF. The CDR3 DNA sequence: TGTGCCACCGACGGGTTCGGGGCTAGCGGGGACAATGAGCAGTTCTTC. This chain joins TRBV28 and TRBJ2-1; 9 positions match TRBD2. The CDR3 is 16 residues long. V lost 10 bases, J lost 5 bases, and 15 bases stayed unmatched. Per germline, CDR1 MDHEN and CDR2 SYDVKM.

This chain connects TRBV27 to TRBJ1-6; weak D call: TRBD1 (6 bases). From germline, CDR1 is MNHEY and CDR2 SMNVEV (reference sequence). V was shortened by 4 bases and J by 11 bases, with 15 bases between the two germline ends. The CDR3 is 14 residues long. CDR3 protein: CASSSRDMGPPLHF. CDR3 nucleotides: TGTGCCAGCAGTTCCCGGGACATGGGTCCACCCCTCCACTTT.

The CDR3 coding sequence is TGTGCCACCAGCAGTGGAAGAGGGTATGAGCAGTTCTTC. Translation: CATSSGRGYEQFF. The gene calls are TRBV15 and TRBJ2-1; tentative D call: TRBD2 (5 bases). Germline assignment: CDR1 LNHNV and CDR2 YYDKDF (reference sequence). The germline V and J ends were trimmed by 3 bases and 8 bases, with 11 bases remaining between them. The CDR3 is 13 amino acids. Together with reference TRBV15 and TRBJ2-1, the CDR3 gives the full variable domain: DAMVIQNPRYQVTQFGKPVTLSCSQTLNHNVMYWYQQKSSQAPKLLFHYYDKDFNNEADTPDNFQSRRPNTSFCFLDIRSPGLGDTAMYLCATSSGRGYEQFFGPGTRLTVL.

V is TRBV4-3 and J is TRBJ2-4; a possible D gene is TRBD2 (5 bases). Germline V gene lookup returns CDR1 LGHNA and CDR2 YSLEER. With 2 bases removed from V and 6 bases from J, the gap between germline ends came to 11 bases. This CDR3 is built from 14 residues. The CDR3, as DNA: TGCGCCAGCAGCCAACGGACGGCGGGAAACATTCAGTACTTC. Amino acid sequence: CASSQRTAGNIQYF.

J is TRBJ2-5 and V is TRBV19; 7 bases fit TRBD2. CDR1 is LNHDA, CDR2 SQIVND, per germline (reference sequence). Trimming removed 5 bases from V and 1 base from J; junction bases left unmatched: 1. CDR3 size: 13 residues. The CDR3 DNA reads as TGTGCCAGTAGTGAGCGGGGCCAAGAGACCCAGTACTTC. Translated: CASSERGQETQYF.

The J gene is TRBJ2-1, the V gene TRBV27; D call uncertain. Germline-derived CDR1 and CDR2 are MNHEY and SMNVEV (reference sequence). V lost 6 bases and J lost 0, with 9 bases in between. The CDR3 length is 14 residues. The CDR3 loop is CASSSVSSYNEQFF. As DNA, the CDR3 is TGTGCCAGCAGCTCGGTTAGCTCCTACAATGAGCAGTTCTTC.

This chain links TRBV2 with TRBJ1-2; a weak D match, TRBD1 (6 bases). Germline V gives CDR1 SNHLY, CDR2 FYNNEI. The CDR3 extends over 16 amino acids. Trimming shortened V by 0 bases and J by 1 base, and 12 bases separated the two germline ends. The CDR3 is CASSEAGRGGNYGYTF. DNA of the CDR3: TGTGCCAGCAGTGAAGCGGGGAGGGGGGGTAACTATGGCTACACCTTC.

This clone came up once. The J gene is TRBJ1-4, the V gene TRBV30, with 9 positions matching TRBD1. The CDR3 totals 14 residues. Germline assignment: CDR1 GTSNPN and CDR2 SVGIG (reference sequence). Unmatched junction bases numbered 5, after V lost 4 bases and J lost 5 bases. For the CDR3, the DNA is TGTGCCTGGACCCTGACAGGGGGAAATGAAAAACTGTTTTTT. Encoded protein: CAWTLTGGNEKLFF.

As DNA, the CDR3 is TGTGCCAGCAGTGATTCTGCGGGCGGATATGAGCAGTTCTTC. Translated: CASSDSAGGYEQFF. The chain couples TRBV6-4 to TRBJ2-1, with a weak D call TRBD2 (5 bases). With 3 bases removed from V and 8 bases from J, the gap between germline ends came to 14 bases. The CDR3 loop spans 14 amino acids. From germline, CDR1 is MRHNA and CDR2 SNTAGT.